What follows are 25 T cell receptor beta chains derived from one specimen sequenced in a study of shared clonotypes between healthy human individuals. The protocol was immunoSEQ multiplex PCR, while the TCRdb copy is restricted to in-frame clones and leaves out a portion. The table lists some 1.5 million clones, about 98% of them singletons. The sample was naive CD4+ T cells sorted from blood. Subset denoted: CD45RA+ positively selected. The receptors originated from a man younger than 45 in good health.

The sample holds one count of this clone. This chain uses TRBV30 with TRBJ2-3; D might be TRBD1 (5 bases). The CDR3 runs to 13 residues. From germline, CDR1 is GTSNPN and CDR2 SVGIG (reference sequence). The CDR3 here is CVRAARDTDTQYF. The CDR3 coding sequence is TGTGTCCGGGCCGCCAGGGACACAGATACGCAGTATTTT.

The V gene is TRBV28, the J gene TRBJ2-5; no firm D call. Looked up from germline, CDR1 is MDHEN and CDR2 is SYDVKM. Trimming removed 6 bases at V and 1 base at J, with 9 bases between. CDR3 length equals 13 residues. CDR3 amino acids: CASSSFSQETQYF. Here the CDR3 DNA reads TGTGCCAGCAGCTCGTTTAGCCAAGAGACCCAGTACTTC.

V usage is TRBV14 and J usage is TRBJ2-3; TRBD2 agrees at 10 bases. The CDR3 extends over 16 amino acids. Trimming at V came to 4 bases and at J to 2 bases, leaving 6 bases not matched to a gene. Germline V gene lookup returns CDR1 SGHDN and CDR2 FVKESK. This CDR3 is CASSRGSGRYTDTQYF. The CDR3 nucleotides read TGTGCCAGCAGCCGAGGTAGCGGGAGGTACACAGATACGCAGTATTTT.

The rearrangement joins TRBV5-1 to TRBJ2-3; 9 bases fit TRBD2. This CDR3 region has 16 residues. CDR1 is SGHRS and CDR2 is YFSETQ in the germline V gene. The J segment lost 5 bases and the V segment lost 2 bases, leaving 9 bases of the junction unmatched. CDR3 loop: CASSFERTSVGDTQYF. The DNA of the CDR3 is TGCGCCAGCAGCTTTGAAAGGACTAGCGTCGGAGATACGCAGTATTTT.

Of note for this clone: The same CDR3 also results from other DNA sequences found in this sample. The rearrangement joins TRBV9 to TRBJ2-1, with 8 bases that match TRBD1. V shed 0 bases, J shed 4 bases, and the junction held 3 bases outside the gene matches. The CDR3 spans 15 residues. Germline V gene data show CDR1 as SGDLS and CDR2 as YYNGEE. The CDR3 DNA reads TGTGCCAGCAGCGTAGCAACAGGGGGATACAATGAGCAGTTCTTC. It specifies CASSVATGGYNEQFF.

The chain uses TRBV30 and TRBJ2-7; 7 nucleotides agree with TRBD2. Trimming took 1 base from V and 3 from J; bases not matched to a gene: 3. Looked up from germline, CDR1 is GTSNPN and CDR2 is SVGIG (reference sequence). CDR3 length equals 13 residues. The DNA of the CDR3 is TGTGCCTGGAGTGGCTCTAGCGGCTACGAGCAGTACTTC. As protein: CAWSGSSGYEQYF.

The genes are TRBV18 and TRBJ2-7; D tentatively reads TRBD1 or TRBD2 (5 bases each). Germline V gene data show CDR1 as KGHSH and CDR2 as LQKENI. The CDR3 is 14 residues long. The V gene lost 0 bases and the J gene lost 2 bases, with 8 bases spanning the gap. For the CDR3, the DNA is TGTGCCAGCTCACCACCGGGGACCCCCTACGAGCAGTACTTC. As protein: CASSPPGTPYEQYF.

V is TRBV27 and J is TRBJ2-7; TRBD1 matches 7 bases. Germline loops: CDR1 MNHEY, CDR2 SMNVEV (reference sequence). The CDR3 is 15 residues long. J lost 2 bases, V lost 6 bases, and 10 bases had no gene match. For the CDR3, the DNA is TGTGCCAGCAGACTAAGGGGGCGGAGCCCCTACGAGCAGTACTTC. Translation: CASRLRGRSPYEQYF.

This clone was counted a single time. The rearrangement joins TRBV6-5 to TRBJ2-2, with a tentative D call TRBD2 (5 bases). CDR1 is MNHEY, CDR2 SVGAGI, per germline. V lost 0 bases and J lost 5, with 13 bases in between. This CDR3 spans 16 amino acids. The CDR3 nucleotides are TGTGCCAGCAGTTACTCAGTCGGGGTGGGAACCGGGGAGCTGTTTTTT. Its protein product is CASSYSVGVGTGELFF.

V usage is TRBV9 and J usage is TRBJ2-7; TRBD1 or TRBD2 may be the D gene (5 bases each). The V gene lost 3 bases and the J gene lost 1 base, with 14 bases spanning the gap. The germline gives CDR1 SGDLS, CDR2 YYNGEE. The CDR3 is 15 amino acids. CDR3 in DNA: TGTGCCAGCAGCGCCGGGGCAGTACCTTCCTACGAGCAGTACTTC. It translates to CASSAGAVPSYEQYF.

The chain combines TRBV28 with TRBJ2-7, with 9 bases aligning to TRBD1. Germline values: CDR1 MDHEN, CDR2 SYDVKM. After removal of 7 bases from V and 3 bases from J, the junction contained 7 bases not matched to a gene. CDR3 size: 14 residues. CDR3 residues: CASIQTGGNYEQYF. In DNA form, the CDR3 reads TGTGCCAGCATTCAGACAGGGGGGAACTACGAGCAGTACTTC.

About this clone itself: Other nucleotide sequences in the sample specify the same CDR3. The V gene is TRBV29-1, the J gene TRBJ2-7; D might be TRBD2 (7 bases). The CDR3 covers 12 residues. Per the germline V gene, CDR1 is SQVTM and CDR2 is ANQGSEA. V was clipped by 5 bases and J by 2 bases, with 10 bases between them. CDR3 DNA sequence: TGCAGCGTTAGGGGGGGGCCCTACGAGCAGTACTTC. This sequence encodes CSVRGGPYEQYF.

The V call is TRBV5-4, the J call TRBJ1-4; TRBD1 agrees at 7 bases. CDR3 length: 13 residues. The V gene's germline CDR1 is SGHNT and CDR2 YYREEE (reference sequence). With 4 bases clipped from V and 6 bases from J, the junction kept 3 bases outside the gene matches. Here the CDR3 DNA reads TGTGCCAGCAGCCCCGGGACAGATGAAAAACTGTTTTTT. The encoded protein is CASSPGTDEKLFF.

V usage is TRBV7-3 and J usage is TRBJ2-1; D ambiguous. Germline CDR1 reads SGHTA; CDR2 reads FQGTGA. The CDR3 is made up of 15 amino acids. V shed 0 bases and J shed 5 bases, with 11 bases lying between them. This chain's CDR3 is CASSLTLRPNNEQFF. The CDR3 region has the DNA TGTGCCAGCAGCTTAACGTTAAGGCCAAACAATGAGCAGTTCTTC.

The rearrangement uses TRBV27 and TRBJ2-7, with TRBD1 matching 8 bases. Germline V gene data show CDR1 as MNHEY and CDR2 as SMNVEV (reference sequence). Trimming cost V 3 bases and J 4 bases; bases outside gene matches: 14. The CDR3 spans 17 residues. The CDR3 loop reads CASSFFPTGALNYEQYF. CDR3 in DNA: TGTGCCAGCAGTTTCTTTCCGACAGGGGCCCTGAATTACGAGCAGTACTTC.

The gene calls are TRBV4-2 and TRBJ2-1, with D unresolved. V was cut by 1 base and J by 3 bases, with 7 bases left in between. Germline lookup yields CDR1 LGHNA and CDR2 YNFKEQ. This CDR3 comprises 14 residues. The CDR3 reads CASSQVRSYNEQFF. CDR3 nucleotide sequence: TGTGCCAGCAGCCAAGTGCGGAGCTACAATGAGCAGTTCTTC.

V and J are TRBV7-9 and TRBJ2-5; 7 bases fit TRBD1. Trimming cost V 1 base and J 6 bases; bases outside gene matches: 2. CDR3 size: 13 residues. Germline CDR1 SEHNR, CDR2 FQNEAQ (reference sequence). This CDR3 is CASSLEGAKTQYF. In DNA, the CDR3 is TGTGCCAGCAGCTTAGAGGGGGCGAAGACCCAGTACTTC.

V usage is TRBV7-9 and J usage is TRBJ2-2; 7 nucleotides agree with TRBD1. J gave up 2 bases and V 4 bases, and 10 bases lay outside the gene matches. In germline, CDR1 is SEHNR, CDR2 FQNEAQ (reference sequence). CDR3 length: 17 amino acids. The CDR3 spells CASSWSLGQRNTGELFF. CDR3 coding DNA: TGTGCCAGCAGCTGGAGTTTGGGACAGCGTAACACCGGGGAGCTGTTTTTT. Full variable domain (remainder filled in from reference TRBV7-9 and TRBJ2-2): DTGVSQNPRHKITKRGQNVTFRCDPISEHNRLYWYRQTLGQGPEFLTYFQNEAQLEKSRLLSDRFSAERPKGSFSTLEIQRTEQGDSAMYLCASSWSLGQRNTGELFFGEGSRLTVL.

The chain joins TRBV7-6 to TRBJ1-3; TRBD1 agrees at 7 bases. V lost 6 bases to trimming and J lost 4 bases; unmatched junction nucleotides: 9. This CDR3 has 15 amino acids. Germline lookup yields CDR1 SGHVS and CDR2 FNYEAQ. The chain's CDR3 is CASRPDRVTGNTIYF. The CDR3 nucleotides read TGTGCCAGCAGACCCGACAGGGTCACAGGAAACACCATATATTTT.

The chain joins TRBV5-6 to TRBJ2-2; 7 bases agree with TRBD1. The CDR3 contains 16 residues. Germline CDR1 SGHDT, CDR2 YYEEEE. V trimming: 4 bases; J trimming: 6 bases; junction bases outside the gene matches: 12. CDR3 DNA sequence: TGTGCCAGCAGCCTTCTGAAGACAGGGATCGCCGGGGAGCTGTTTTTT. Amino acid sequence: CASSLLKTGIAGELFF.

The CDR3 DNA is TGTGCCAGCAGCCCGCGAGTGGGGCTCTCCTACGAGCAGTACTTC. As protein: CASSPRVGLSYEQYF. The chain recombines TRBV7-6 with TRBJ2-7; possible D gene TRBD1, 5 bases. CDR1 is SGHVS, CDR2 FNYEAQ, per germline. This CDR3 spans 15 amino acids. With 5 bases removed from V and 0 bases from J, the gap between germline ends came to 14 bases.

This chain uses TRBV28 with TRBJ1-2; D is ambiguous. The CDR3 covers 14 residues. Trimming took 4 bases from V and 6 from J, leaving 15 bases between them. CDR1 and CDR2 from the germline V gene are MDHEN and SYDVKM. The CDR3 reads CASSSGHSFDGYTF. In DNA, the CDR3 is TGTGCCAGCAGTTCAGGTCATAGTTTTGATGGCTACACCTTC.

This clone appeared once. The chain joins TRBV29-1 to TRBJ2-5; 7 nucleotides agree with TRBD1. There are 14 residues in the CDR3. The V segment lost 4 bases and the J segment 5 bases; nucleotides outside the gene matches: 10. Looked up from germline, CDR1 is SQVTM and CDR2 is ANQGSEA. The CDR3 DNA follows: TGCAGCGTTGCCCCGACAGGGTCCTATGAGACCCAGTACTTC. Its protein is CSVAPTGSYETQYF.

This chain connects TRBV9 to TRBJ1-3; D remains ambiguous. The CDR3 totals 15 residues. The V end was cut by 0 bases, the J end by 0 bases, with 7 bases between. The germline V gene encodes CDR1 SGDLS and CDR2 YYNGEE. This CDR3 is CASSVGVSSGNTIYF. CDR3 DNA: TGTGCCAGCAGCGTAGGCGTGAGCTCTGGAAACACCATATATTTT. Full variable domain (remainder filled in from reference TRBV9 and TRBJ1-3): DSGVTQTPKHLITATGQRVTLRCSPRSGDLSVYWYQQSLDQGLQFLIQYYNGEERAKGNILERFSAQQFPDLHSELNLSSLELGDSALYFCASSVGVSSGNTIYFGEGSWLTVV.

The V call is TRBV7-2, the J call TRBJ2-1, with D tentatively TRBD2 (6 bases). CDR1 SGHTA and CDR2 FQGNSA come from the germline V gene. Trimming removed 5 bases at V and 6 bases at J, with 11 bases between. The length of the CDR3 is 13 residues. CDR3 nucleotides: TGTGCCAGCAGCCCGGAGGGCCTCAATGAGCAGTTCTTC. This translates into CASSPEGLNEQFF.